Following are 14 T cell receptor beta chains from one sample sequenced in a study of cytomegalovirus exposure and HLA in healthy donors. The assay was immunoSEQ multiplex PCR, and TCRdb's table has in-frame clones only and misses some. The repertoire consists of about 160,000 clones, with roughly 90% occurring once and the leading ten covering 2% to 2.5%. The sample taken for sequencing was PBMCs. The receptors derive from a woman between 18 and 29 years old in good health and CMV-seronegative.

This clone was observed a handful of times. V and J are TRBV14 and TRBJ2-7; 8 bases are shared with TRBD1. Trimming removed 4 bases from V and 1 base from J; junction bases left unmatched: 6. Germline CDR1 and CDR2: SGHDN and FVKESK. This CDR3 spans 15 amino acids. The CDR3 reads CASSPQTGVSYEQYF. CDR3 DNA sequence: TGTGCCAGCAGCCCCCAGACAGGGGTTTCCTACGAGCAGTACTTC.

The chain combines TRBV5-4 with TRBJ2-5; 10 bases fit TRBD2. The CDR3 is 18 residues long. V lost 0 bases to trimming and J lost 0 bases; unmatched junction nucleotides: 8. Looked up from germline, CDR1 is SGHNT and CDR2 is YYREEE (reference sequence). The CDR3 sequence: CASSLELAGGSHQETQYF. DNA of the CDR3: TGTGCCAGCAGCTTGGAATTAGCGGGGGGAAGTCACCAAGAGACCCAGTACTTC.

The genes are TRBV7-2 and TRBJ1-5; 8 nucleotides align to TRBD1. The CDR3 consists of 15 residues. The junction had 8 bases not matched to a gene; V was cut back by 5 bases and J by 5 bases. CDR1 and CDR2 from the germline V gene are SGHTA and FQGNSA. The CDR3 spells CASSLNRGGDQPQHF. CDR3 nucleotides: TGTGCCAGCAGCCTCAACAGGGGGGGAGATCAGCCCCAGCATTTT.

The chain joins TRBV4-1 to TRBJ1-1; D is ambiguous. Deletions cut 4 bases from V and 8 bases from J, with 14 bases between. Germline lookup yields CDR1 MGHRA and CDR2 YSYEKL. The CDR3 is made up of 13 amino acids. The DNA for the CDR3 is TGCGCCAGCAGCCCCTCCTCGACACTGGAAGCTTTCTTT. It yields the protein CASSPSSTLEAFF.

As to this clone: The junction and the germline gene differ at one end; a read error may be behind it. V gene TRBV18 combines with J gene TRBJ1-2; D gene ambiguous. Germline CDR1 and CDR2: KGHSH and LQKENI. CDR3 length: 13 amino acids. CDR3: CASSPPSNYGYTF. CDR3 DNA: TGTGCCAGCTCCCCACCTAGTAACTATGGCTACACCTTC.

This chain links TRBV20-1 with TRBJ2-1; D not certain. The V gene's germline CDR1 is DFQATT and CDR2 SNEGSKA (reference sequence). Trimming cost V 6 bases and J 8 bases, with 11 bases left between them. The CDR3 loop spans 11 amino acids. CDR3 coding DNA: TGCAGTGCCGCGGCCGTGTATGAGCAGTTCTTC. Amino acids: CSAAAVYEQFF.

For this clone: The identical CDR3 is also encoded by other nucleotide sequences in the sample. This chain uses TRBV20-1 with TRBJ2-7; no definite D call. V was trimmed by 3 bases and J by 4 bases, leaving 7 bases between them. The length of the CDR3 is 11 residues. Germline V gene sequence: CDR1 DFQATT, CDR2 SNEGSKA (reference sequence). CDR3 nucleotide sequence: TGCAGTGCTAGTAGAGGATACGAGCAGTACTTC. Translation gives CSASRGYEQYF.

This clone appeared a few times. The J gene is TRBJ1-5, the V gene TRBV19; 7 positions agree with TRBD1. V lost 1 base to trimming and J lost 2 bases; unmatched junction nucleotides: 5. This CDR3 comprises 16 residues. Looked up from germline, CDR1 is LNHDA and CDR2 is SQIVND (reference sequence). Here the CDR3 reads CASSIGHGQGNQPQHF. In nucleotides, the CDR3 is TGTGCCAGTAGTATAGGTCATGGACAGGGCAATCAGCCCCAGCATTTT. The whole variable domain, remainder taken from reference TRBV19 and TRBJ1-5, is DGGITQSPKYLFRKEGQNVTLSCEQNLNHDAMYWYRQDPGQGLRLIYYSQIVNDFQKGDIAEGYSVSREKKESFPLTVTSAQKNPTAFYLCASSIGHGQGNQPQHFGDGTRLSIL.

The V gene is TRBV29-1, the J gene TRBJ1-2, with TRBD1 matching 10 bases. Germline CDR1 reads SQVTM; CDR2 reads ANQGSEA. The CDR3 has 12 residues. J was trimmed by 8 bases and V by 6 bases; bases with no gene match: 6. The CDR3 loop is CSVTGTGEGYTF. The CDR3 DNA follows: TGCAGCGTGACCGGGACAGGGGAGGGCTACACCTTC.

V and J are TRBV7-9 and TRBJ2-2; 10 positions match TRBD1. Trimming removed 5 bases from V and 7 bases from J; junction bases left unmatched: 4. Germline values: CDR1 SEHNR, CDR2 FQNEAQ (reference sequence). This CDR3 comprises 14 residues. The DNA for the CDR3 is TGTGCCAGCAGCCAAGACAGGGGGCGCGGGGAGCTGTTTTTT. It translates to CASSQDRGRGELFF.

The rearrangement uses TRBV25-1 and TRBJ1-1; possible D gene TRBD1, 5 bases. In germline, CDR1 is MGHDK, CDR2 SYGVNS. The length of the CDR3 is 13 residues. The ends were cut back, 6 bases at V and 4 bases at J, with 12 bases in the middle. CDR3 protein: CASRGLGVTEAFF. CDR3 sequence (DNA): TGTGCCAGCAGGGGACTTGGAGTCACTGAAGCTTTCTTT.

The CDR3 loop reads CASSVSAGAVYEQYF. In DNA, the CDR3 is TGTGCCAGCAGCGTCTCCGCGGGGGCAGTTTACGAGCAGTACTTC. This chain connects TRBV4-2 to TRBJ2-7; D is perhaps TRBD2 (7 bases). Trimming stripped 5 bases from V and 4 bases from J, with 18 bases between. Germline V lookup: CDR1 LGHNA, CDR2 YNFKEQ. This CDR3 is built from 15 residues.

V gene TRBV5-4 combines with J gene TRBJ2-2; 12 positions agree with TRBD2. Trimming removed 0 bases from V and 7 bases from J; junction bases left unmatched: 4. The CDR3 length is 16 residues. Germline CDR1 SGHNT, CDR2 YYREEE (reference sequence). The CDR3 sequence is CASSLGLAGGNGELFF. The CDR3 nucleotides are TGTGCCAGCAGCTTGGGGCTAGCGGGAGGGAACGGGGAGCTGTTTTTT.

The chain has TRBV19 and TRBJ1-2; 8 bases line up with TRBD1. CDR3 length equals 13 residues. Germline loops: CDR1 LNHDA, CDR2 SQIVND (reference sequence). J gave up 7 bases and V 4 bases, and 5 bases lay outside the gene matches. The CDR3 coding sequence is TGTGCCAGTAGTAAGGTTGGGACAGGTGGCTACACCTTC. Protein: CASSKVGTGGYTF.